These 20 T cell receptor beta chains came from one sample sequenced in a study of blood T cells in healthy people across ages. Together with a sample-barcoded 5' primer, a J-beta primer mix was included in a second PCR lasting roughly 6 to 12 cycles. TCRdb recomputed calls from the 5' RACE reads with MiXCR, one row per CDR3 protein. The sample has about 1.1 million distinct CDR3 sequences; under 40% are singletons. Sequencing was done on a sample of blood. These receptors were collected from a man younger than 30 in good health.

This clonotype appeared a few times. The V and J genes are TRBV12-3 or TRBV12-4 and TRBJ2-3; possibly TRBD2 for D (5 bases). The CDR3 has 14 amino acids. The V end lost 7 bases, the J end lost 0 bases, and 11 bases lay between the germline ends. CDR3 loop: CASIFGLSTDTQYF. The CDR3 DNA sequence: TGTGCCAGCATTTTTGGACTTAGCACAGATACGCAGTATTTT.

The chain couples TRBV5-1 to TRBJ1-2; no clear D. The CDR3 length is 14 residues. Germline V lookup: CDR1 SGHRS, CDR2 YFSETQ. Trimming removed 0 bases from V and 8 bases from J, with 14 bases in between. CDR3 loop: CASSLARVREGYTF. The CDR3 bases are TGCGCCAGCAGCTTGGCCCGCGTTAGGGAGGGCTACACCTTC.

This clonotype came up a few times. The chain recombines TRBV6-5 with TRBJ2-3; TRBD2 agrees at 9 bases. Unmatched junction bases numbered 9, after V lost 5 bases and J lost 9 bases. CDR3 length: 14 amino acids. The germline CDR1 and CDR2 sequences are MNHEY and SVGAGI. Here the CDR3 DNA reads TGTGCCAGCAGTCCCGGGACTAGCTTAAAGACGCAGTATTTT. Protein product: CASSPGTSLKTQYF.

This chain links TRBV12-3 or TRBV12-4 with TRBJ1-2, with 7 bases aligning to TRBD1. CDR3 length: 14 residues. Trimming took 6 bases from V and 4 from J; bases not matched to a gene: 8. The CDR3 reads CASSPGGLVYGYTF. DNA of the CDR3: TGTGCCAGCAGCCCAGGGGGTCTGGTCTATGGCTACACCTTC.

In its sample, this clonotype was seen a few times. CDR3 sequence (DNA): TGTGCCAGCTGTAAGCGCCTCGGACAGTTGCTTGGCGATGAGCAGTTCTTC. Its translation is CASCKRLGQLLGDEQFF. The chain links TRBV2 to TRBJ2-1; weak D call: TRBD1 (6 bases). Germline V gene sequence: CDR1 SNHLY, CDR2 FYNNEI. V lost 8 bases and J 8 bases, leaving 28 bases between the germline ends. The CDR3 length is 17 residues.

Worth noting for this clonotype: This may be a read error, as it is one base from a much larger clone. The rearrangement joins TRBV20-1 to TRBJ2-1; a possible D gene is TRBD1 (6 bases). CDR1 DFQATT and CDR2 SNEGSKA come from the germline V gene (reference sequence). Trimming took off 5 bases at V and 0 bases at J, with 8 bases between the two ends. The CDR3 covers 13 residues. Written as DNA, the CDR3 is TGCAGTGCTGGGGGCCTCTCCTACAATGAGCAGTTCTTC. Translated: CSAGGLSYNEQFF.

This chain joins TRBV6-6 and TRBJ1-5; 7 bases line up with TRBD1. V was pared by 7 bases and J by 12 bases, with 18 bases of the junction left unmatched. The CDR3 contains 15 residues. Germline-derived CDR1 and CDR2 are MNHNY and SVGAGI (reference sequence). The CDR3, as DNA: TGTGCCAGCAATACGGGACAGTCGGGCTTTTTGCTCCAGCATTTT. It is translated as CASNTGQSGFLLQHF.

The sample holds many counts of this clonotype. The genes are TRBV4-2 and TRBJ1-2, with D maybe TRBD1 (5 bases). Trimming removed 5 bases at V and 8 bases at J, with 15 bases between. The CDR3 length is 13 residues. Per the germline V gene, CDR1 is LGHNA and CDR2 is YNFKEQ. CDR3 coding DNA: TGTGCCAGCAGCTTTAGTCAGACAGCCGGCTACACCTTC. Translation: CASSFSQTAGYTF.

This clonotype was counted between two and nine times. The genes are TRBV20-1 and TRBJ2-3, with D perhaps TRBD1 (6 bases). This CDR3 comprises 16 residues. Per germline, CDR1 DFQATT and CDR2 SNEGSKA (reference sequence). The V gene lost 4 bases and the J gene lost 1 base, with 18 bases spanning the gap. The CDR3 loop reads CSAKTRTALGTDTQYF. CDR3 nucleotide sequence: TGCAGTGCTAAAACTCGGACAGCCCTCGGCACAGATACGCAGTATTTT.

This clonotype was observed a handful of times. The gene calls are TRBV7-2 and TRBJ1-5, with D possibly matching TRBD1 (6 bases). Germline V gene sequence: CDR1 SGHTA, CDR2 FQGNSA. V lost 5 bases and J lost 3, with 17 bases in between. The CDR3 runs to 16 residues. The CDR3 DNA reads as TGTGCCAGCAGCCCGCACAGGGTGGGCAACAATCAGCCCCAGCATTTT. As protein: CASSPHRVGNNQPQHF.

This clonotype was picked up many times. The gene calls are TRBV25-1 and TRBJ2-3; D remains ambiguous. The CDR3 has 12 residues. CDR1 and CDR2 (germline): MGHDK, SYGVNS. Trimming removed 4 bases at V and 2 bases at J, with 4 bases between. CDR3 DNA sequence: TGTGCCAGCAGTGGGGACACAGATACGCAGTATTTT. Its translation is CASSGDTDTQYF.

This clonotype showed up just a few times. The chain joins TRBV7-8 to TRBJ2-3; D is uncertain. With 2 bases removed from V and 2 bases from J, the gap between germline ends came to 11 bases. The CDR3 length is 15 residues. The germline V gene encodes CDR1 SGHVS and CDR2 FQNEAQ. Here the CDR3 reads CASSLILAITDTQYF. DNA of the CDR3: TGTGCCAGCAGCTTAATTCTTGCGATCACAGATACGCAGTATTTT.

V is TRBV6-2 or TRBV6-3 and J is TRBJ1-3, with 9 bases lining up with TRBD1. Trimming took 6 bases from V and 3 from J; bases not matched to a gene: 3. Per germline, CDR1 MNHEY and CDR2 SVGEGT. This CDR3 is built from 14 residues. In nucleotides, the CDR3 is TGTGCCAGCAGAAGGACAGGGGTTGGAAACACCATATATTTT. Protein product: CASRRTGVGNTIYF.

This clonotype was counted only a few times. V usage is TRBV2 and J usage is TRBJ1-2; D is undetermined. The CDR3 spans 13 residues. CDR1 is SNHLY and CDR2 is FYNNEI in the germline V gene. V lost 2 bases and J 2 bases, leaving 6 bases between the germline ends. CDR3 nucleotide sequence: TGTGCCAGCAGTGAATCTAAAAACTATGGCTACACCTTC. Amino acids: CASSESKNYGYTF.

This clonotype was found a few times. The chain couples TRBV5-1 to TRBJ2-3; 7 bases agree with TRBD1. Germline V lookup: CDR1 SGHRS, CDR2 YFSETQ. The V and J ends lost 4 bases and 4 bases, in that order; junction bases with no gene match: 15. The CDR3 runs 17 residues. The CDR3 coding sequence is TGCGCCAGCAGCACCTCCGCCAGACAGGGTATCGCAGATACGCAGTATTTT. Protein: CASSTSARQGIADTQYF. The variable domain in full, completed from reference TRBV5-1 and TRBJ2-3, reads KAGVTQTPRYLIKTRGQQVTLSCSPISGHRSVSWYQQTPGQGLQFLFEYFSETQRNKGNFPGRFSGRQFSNSRSEMNVSTLELGDSALYLCASSTSARQGIADTQYFGPGTRLTVL.

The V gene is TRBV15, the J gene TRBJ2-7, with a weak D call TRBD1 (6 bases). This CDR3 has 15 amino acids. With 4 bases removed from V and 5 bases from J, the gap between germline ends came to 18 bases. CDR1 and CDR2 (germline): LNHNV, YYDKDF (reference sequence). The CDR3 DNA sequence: TGTGCCACCAGCATCCAAACGACAGGTAGAAACGAGCAGTACTTC. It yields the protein CATSIQTTGRNEQYF. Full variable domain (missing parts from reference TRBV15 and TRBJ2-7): DAMVIQNPRYQVTQFGKPVTLSCSQTLNHNVMYWYQQKSSQAPKLLFHYYDKDFNNEADTPDNFQSRRPNTSFCFLDIRSPGLGDTAMYLCATSIQTTGRNEQYFGPGTRLTVT.

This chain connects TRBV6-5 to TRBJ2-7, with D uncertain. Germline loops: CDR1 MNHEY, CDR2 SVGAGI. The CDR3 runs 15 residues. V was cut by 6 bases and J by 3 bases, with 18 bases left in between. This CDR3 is CASRQTGRADYEQYF. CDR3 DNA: TGTGCCAGCAGGCAGACTGGCCGGGCAGACTACGAGCAGTACTTC.

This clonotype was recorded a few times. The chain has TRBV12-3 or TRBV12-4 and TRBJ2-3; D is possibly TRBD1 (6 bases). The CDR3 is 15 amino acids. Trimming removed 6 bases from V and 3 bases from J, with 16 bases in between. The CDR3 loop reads CASRLQGAFTDTQYF. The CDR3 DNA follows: TGTGCCAGCAGACTACAGGGTGCATTTACAGATACGCAGTATTTT.

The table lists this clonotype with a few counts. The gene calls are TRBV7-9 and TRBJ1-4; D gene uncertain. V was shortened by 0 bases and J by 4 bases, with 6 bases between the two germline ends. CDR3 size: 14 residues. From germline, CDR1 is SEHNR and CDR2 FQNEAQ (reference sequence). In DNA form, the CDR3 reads TGTGCCAGCAGCTTAGCGTCGGATAATGAAAAACTGTTTTTT. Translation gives CASSLASDNEKLFF.

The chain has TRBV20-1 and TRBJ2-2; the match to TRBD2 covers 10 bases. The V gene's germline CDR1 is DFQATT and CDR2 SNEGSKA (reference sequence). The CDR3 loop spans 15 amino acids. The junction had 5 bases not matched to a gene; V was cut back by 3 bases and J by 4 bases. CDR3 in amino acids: CSASLAGVFTGELFF. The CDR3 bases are TGCAGTGCTAGCCTAGCGGGGGTTTTCACCGGGGAGCTGTTTTTT.